This TCR beta chain was captured by sequencing in a study of blood T cell repertoires in COVID-19. Looking at the study overall: The analysed material was cDNA or gDNA that came from T cells, B-cell-depleted T cells, or PBMCs.

Germline loops: CDR1 SGHKS, CDR2 YYEKEE (reference sequence). The CDR3 is made up of 15 amino acids. Trimming took off 4 bases at V and 1 base at J, with 12 bases between the two ends. Living in 24 US areas, the participants were between 18 and 89 years of age. Which cohort a participant joined came from the clinical history participants gave. Original processing methods: Researchers report that nucleated cell counts were estimated from reference gene primer amplification. Some clones are missing from TCRdb's copy, which holds only in-frame ones; the method was immunoSEQ multiplex PCR. V, J and clone size derive from that table, while D and trimming were established from the DNA sequence. The data contain over 350,000 clones, more than 70% of them seen just once; the ten biggest clones take up more than 1%.

This chain connects TRBV5-5 to TRBJ1-3; a weak D match, TRBD1 (5 bases). The specimen sequenced was PBMCs or T cells enriched from blood (not recorded which). This receptor was obtained from a woman younger than 35 who had recovered from COVID-19. The CDR3, as DNA: TGTGCCAGCAGCCAAGCAGGGAAATCTGGAAACACCATATATTTT. Encoded protein: CASSQAGKSGNTIYF.